Shown below are 7 T cell receptor beta chains from a single sample sequenced in a study of blood T cell repertoires in COVID-19. Produced via immunoSEQ multiplex PCR; TCRdb's table is partial and in-frame only. This sample carries roughly 250,000 clones, about 80% of them seen once, and the ten largest clones take around 7.8%. Material: peripheral blood. All receptors derive from a human donor in a cohort sampled during active COVID-19.

This clone occurred once. The rearrangement joins TRBV12-3 or TRBV12-4 to TRBJ2-1; D uncertain. Trimming pared 5 bases from V and 10 bases from J, leaving 9 bases between. The CDR3 contains 11 residues. CDR3 protein: CASSQRREQFF. DNA for the CDR3: TGTGCCAGCAGTCAGCGACGAGAGCAGTTCTTC.

The rearrangement joins TRBV20-1 to TRBJ1-1, with a tentative D call TRBD1 (5 bases). CDR1 and CDR2 from the germline V gene are DFQATT and SNEGSKA (reference sequence). Trimming took 7 bases from V and 4 from J, leaving 7 bases between them. The CDR3 totals 10 residues. CDR3 region: CSVGGTEAFF. CDR3 DNA sequence: TGCAGTGTCGGGGGCACTGAAGCTTTCTTT.

V gene TRBV6-6 combines with J gene TRBJ1-2; no reliable D call. This CDR3 is built from 14 residues. Germline V lookup: CDR1 MNHNY, CDR2 SVGAGI (reference sequence). Trimming pared 5 bases from V and 7 bases from J, leaving 17 bases between. Here the CDR3 DNA reads TGTGCCAGCAGTCCTCGCGGGTCGATTCGTGGCTACACCTTC. It codes for CASSPRGSIRGYTF.

The chain is built from TRBV9 and TRBJ2-1; 15 nucleotides match TRBD2. J was trimmed by 9 bases and V by 0 bases; bases with no gene match: 13. Germline loops: CDR1 SGDLS, CDR2 YYNGEE. The CDR3 length is 19 residues. CDR3 loop: CASSVAPGGLAGGSPEQFF. The CDR3 DNA reads as TGTGCCAGCAGCGTAGCTCCCGGAGGACTAGCGGGAGGGTCTCCTGAGCAGTTCTTC.

This clone was detected only a few times. The chain employs TRBV5-4 and TRBJ2-3, with D tentatively TRBD2 (6 bases). CDR3 length: 15 residues. Germline V CDR1 and CDR2: SGHNT, YYREEE (reference sequence). Deletions cut 4 bases from V and 6 bases from J, with 18 bases between. The CDR3: CASSLPGDWGDTQYF. The CDR3 DNA follows: TGTGCCAGCAGCCTACCTGGGGACTGGGGGGATACGCAGTATTTT.

J is TRBJ2-7 and V is TRBV11-2; 9 bases are shared with TRBD1. The germline V gene encodes CDR1 SGHAT and CDR2 FQNNGV. The CDR3 sequence is 15 residues long. After removal of 5 bases from V and 3 bases from J, the junction contained 8 bases not matched to a gene. Here the CDR3 DNA reads TGTGCCAGCAGCGACCTTGTGACAGGGGGCTACGAGCAGTACTTC. Its protein is CASSDLVTGGYEQYF. Full variable domain (outside the CDR3, taken from reference TRBV11-2 and TRBJ2-7): EAGVAQSPRYKIIEKRQSVAFWCNPISGHATLYWYQQILGQGPKLLIQFQNNGVVDDSQLPKDRFSAERLKGVDSTLKIQPAKLEDSAVYLCASSDLVTGGYEQYFGPGTRLTVT.

The gene calls are TRBV27 and TRBJ2-5; D is uncertain. The CDR3 totals 15 residues. The V gene lost 3 bases and the J gene lost 5 bases, with 16 bases spanning the gap. Germline CDR1 is MNHEY and CDR2 is SMNVEV (reference sequence). CDR3 loop: CASSFIAQRRETQYF. CDR3 nucleotides: TGTGCCAGCAGTTTTATCGCCCAACGTCGGGAGACCCAGTACTTC.